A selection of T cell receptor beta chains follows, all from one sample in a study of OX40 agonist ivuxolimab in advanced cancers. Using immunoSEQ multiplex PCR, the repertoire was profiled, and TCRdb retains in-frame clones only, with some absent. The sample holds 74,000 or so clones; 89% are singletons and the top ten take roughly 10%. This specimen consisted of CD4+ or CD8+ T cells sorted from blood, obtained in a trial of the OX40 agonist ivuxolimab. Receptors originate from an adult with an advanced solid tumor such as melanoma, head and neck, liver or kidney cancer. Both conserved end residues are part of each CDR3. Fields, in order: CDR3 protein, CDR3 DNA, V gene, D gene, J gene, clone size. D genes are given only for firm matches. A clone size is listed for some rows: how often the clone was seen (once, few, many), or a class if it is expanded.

cdr3_aa: CASSAGGFTRSYNEQFF
cdr3_nt: TGTGCCAGTAGTGCAGGGGGTTTCACTCGCTCCTACAATGAGCAGTTCTTC
v_call: TRBV19
d_call: TRBD1
j_call: TRBJ2-1
clone_size: .

cdr3_aa: CASSLDRGIGYTF
cdr3_nt: TGCGCCAGCAGCTTGGACAGGGGAATAGGCTACACCTTC
v_call: TRBV5-1
d_call: TRBD1
j_call: TRBJ1-2
clone_size: .

cdr3_aa: CASSWQGQTNEKLFF
cdr3_nt: TGCGCCAGCAGCTGGCAGGGGCAAACTAATGAAAAACTGTTTTTT
v_call: TRBV5-1
d_call: .
j_call: TRBJ1-4
clone_size: .

cdr3_aa: CASRLRVETQYF
cdr3_nt: TGTGCAAGTCGCTTAAGGGTAGAGACCCAGTACTTC
v_call: TRBV12-2
d_call: .
j_call: TRBJ2-5
clone_size: .

cdr3_aa: CASSLVTDNEQFF
cdr3_nt: TGCGCCAGCAGCTTGGTCACTGACAATGAGCAGTTCTTC
v_call: TRBV5-1
d_call: .
j_call: TRBJ2-1
clone_size: .

cdr3_aa: CASSELYEQYF
cdr3_nt: TGTGCCAGCAGTGAACTCTACGAGCAGTACTTC
v_call: TRBV2
d_call: .
j_call: TRBJ2-7
clone_size: .

cdr3_aa: CASSFQGSNGYTF
cdr3_nt: TGTGCCAGCAGTTTCCAGGGCTCGAATGGCTACACCTTC
v_call: TRBV28
d_call: .
j_call: TRBJ1-2
clone_size: .

cdr3_aa: CASSQVGVGRTQYF
cdr3_nt: TGTGCCAGCAGCCAAGTAGGGGTCGGGCGGACCCAGTACTTC
v_call: TRBV14
d_call: .
j_call: TRBJ2-5
clone_size: .

cdr3_aa: CATSRDWRGRTFF
cdr3_nt: TGTGCCACCAGCAGAGATTGGAGAGGGAGAACTTTCTTT
v_call: TRBV15
d_call: .
j_call: TRBJ1-1
clone_size: .

cdr3_aa: CASNPGGSSYEQYF
cdr3_nt: TGTGCCAGCAACCCCGGTGGGAGCTCCTACGAGCAGTACTTC
v_call: TRBV7-9
d_call: .
j_call: TRBJ2-7
clone_size: .

cdr3_aa: CASSPGPGQKVYGYTF
cdr3_nt: TGTGCCAGCTCACCAGGTCCGGGACAGAAGGTCTATGGCTACACCTTC
v_call: TRBV18
d_call: TRBD1
j_call: TRBJ1-2
clone_size: once

cdr3_aa: CASSWYSAGLAGGPFWNEQFF
cdr3_nt: TGCGCCAGCAGCTGGTACTCAGCGGGACTAGCGGGGGGGCCGTTCTGGAATGAGCAGTTCTTC
v_call: TRBV5-1
d_call: TRBD2
j_call: TRBJ2-1
clone_size: .

cdr3_aa: CASSLDWGTDTQYF
cdr3_nt: TGTGCCAGCAGCTTAGACTGGGGCACAGATACGCAGTATTTT
v_call: TRBV7-2
d_call: .
j_call: TRBJ2-3
clone_size: .

cdr3_aa: CASSPLGVVQISSGNTIYF
cdr3_nt: TGTGCCAGCAGCCCCCTCGGCGTCGTGCAGATATCCTCTGGAAACACCATATATTTT
v_call: TRBV21-1
d_call: .
j_call: TRBJ1-3
clone_size: .

cdr3_aa: CASSFGGNTYNEQFF
cdr3_nt: TGCGCCAGCAGCTTCGGGGGGAACACCTACAATGAGCAGTTCTTC
v_call: TRBV5-1
d_call: TRBD2
j_call: TRBJ2-1
clone_size: .

cdr3_aa: CASSNRDITDTQYF
cdr3_nt: TGTGCCAGCAGTAACCGGGACATCACAGATACGCAGTATTTT
v_call: TRBV27
d_call: .
j_call: TRBJ2-3
clone_size: .

cdr3_aa: CASSLMGGSYEQYF
cdr3_nt: TGTGCCAGCAGCTTAATGGGAGGGTCCTACGAGCAGTACTTC
v_call: TRBV7-9
d_call: TRBD2
j_call: TRBJ2-7
clone_size: .

cdr3_aa: CASSSYRGQGEAFF
cdr3_nt: TGTGCCAGCAGCTCGTACAGGGGGCAAGGAGAAGCTTTCTTT
v_call: TRBV5-8
d_call: TRBD1
j_call: TRBJ1-1
clone_size: .

cdr3_aa: CAIPQGPSTDTQYF
cdr3_nt: TGTGCCATACCCCAGGGTCCTAGCACAGATACGCAGTATTTT
v_call: TRBV6-1
d_call: .
j_call: TRBJ2-3
clone_size: .

cdr3_aa: CASSRTGGFTLYGYTF
cdr3_nt: TGTGCCAGCAGTAGGACAGGGGGCTTTACACTCTATGGCTACACCTTC
v_call: TRBV27
d_call: TRBD1
j_call: TRBJ1-2
clone_size: few

cdr3_aa: CASSPRSARNQPQHF
cdr3_nt: TGTGCCAGCAGTCCCCGGTCGGCTCGCAATCAGCCCCAGCATTTT
v_call: TRBV27
d_call: .
j_call: TRBJ1-5
clone_size: .

cdr3_aa: CASSQEFGETFYNEQFF
cdr3_nt: TGCGCCAGCAGCCAAGAATTCGGCGAGACATTCTACAATGAGCAGTTCTTC
v_call: TRBV4-1
d_call: .
j_call: TRBJ2-1
clone_size: .

cdr3_aa: CASSYSGRETQYF
cdr3_nt: TGTGCCAGCAGTTACTCGGGCAGAGAGACCCAGTACTTC
v_call: TRBV6-5
d_call: .
j_call: TRBJ2-5
clone_size: .

cdr3_aa: CASSVGTGSTDTQYF
cdr3_nt: TGTGCCAGCAGCGTAGGGACAGGGAGCACAGATACGCAGTATTTT
v_call: TRBV9
d_call: TRBD1
j_call: TRBJ2-3
clone_size: .

cdr3_aa: CASSGQEQETQYF
cdr3_nt: TGTGCCAGCAGTGGGCAGGAACAAGAGACCCAGTACTTC
v_call: TRBV2
d_call: .
j_call: TRBJ2-5
clone_size: .

cdr3_aa: CASSLGGTYEQYF
cdr3_nt: TGTGCCAGCAGCTTGGGTGGGACCTACGAGCAGTACTTC
v_call: TRBV5-5
d_call: .
j_call: TRBJ2-7
clone_size: .

cdr3_aa: CASSAPDLEPRGELFF
cdr3_nt: TGTGCCAGCAGTGCCCCTGACCTTGAACCCAGGGGGGAGCTGTTTTTT
v_call: TRBV28
d_call: .
j_call: TRBJ2-2
clone_size: .